These 9 T cell receptor beta chains were sequenced from one sample in a study of T cells in Graves' hyperthyroidism and ophthalmopathy. Amplification of TCR beta CDR3 regions was performed using RNA transcripts as template. A first-round RT-PCR of the TCR CDR3 used the HTBI primer set. MiXCR, run by TCRdb on the multiplex PCR reads, gives a single entry per CDR3 protein. The sample lists a few hundred thousand distinct CDR3 sequences; under 60% were seen once. The sequenced sample consisted of peripheral blood or thyroid tissue (not recorded which). All receptors derive from a woman between 18 and 30 years old with Graves' hyperthyroidism.

At least ten counts were recorded for this clonotype. This chain uses TRBV5-8 with TRBJ2-7; 9 nucleotides line up with TRBD1. Germline CDR1 SGHTS, CDR2 YDEGEE. The CDR3 totals 16 residues. The V gene end was trimmed by 0 bases and the J gene end by 4 bases; junction bases not matched to a gene: 8. In nucleotides, the CDR3 is TGTGCCAGCAGCTTGGCCTCAAGACAGGGGGGTTACGAGCAGTACTTC. This encodes CASSLASRQGGYEQYF.

The V call is TRBV29-1, the J call TRBJ2-7; 9 nucleotides match TRBD1. CDR1 and CDR2 from the germline V gene are SQVTM and ANQGSEA. The CDR3 is made up of 11 amino acids. The V and J ends lost 5 bases and 7 bases, in that order; junction bases with no gene match: 3. The CDR3 DNA reads TGCAGCGTTAGACAGGGGGAGGAGCAGTACTTC. This gives the protein CSVRQGEEQYF.

In its sample, this clonotype was seen many times. The chain carries TRBV2 and TRBJ2-5; weak D call: TRBD1 (6 bases). Trimming removed 0 bases from V and 5 bases from J, with 19 bases in between. The germline V gene has CDR1 SNHLY and CDR2 FYNNEI. CDR3 length: 17 amino acids. The CDR3 nucleotides are TGTGCCAGCAGTGAAGCGCTTCGGGCAGGGGACGAGGAGACCCAGTACTTC. It encodes CASSEALRAGDEETQYF.

The gene calls are TRBV4-1 and TRBJ2-7; D remains ambiguous. The CDR3 covers 14 residues. The germline gives CDR1 MGHRA, CDR2 YSYEKL. V dropped 2 bases and J dropped 2 bases, with 10 bases sitting between them. CDR3 DNA sequence: TGCGCCAGCAGCCAACTAAGGCGGACCTACGAGCAGTACTTC. Translated, it gives CASSQLRRTYEQYF.

The chain couples TRBV19 to TRBJ1-2; 8 positions agree with TRBD1. This CDR3 has 14 residues. The germline V gene encodes CDR1 LNHDA and CDR2 SQIVND (reference sequence). Trimming cost V 6 bases and J 2 bases; bases outside gene matches: 5. The CDR3 protein is CASRPGQANYGYTF. CDR3 nucleotides: TGTGCCAGTAGGCCGGGACAGGCCAACTATGGCTACACCTTC.

V and J are TRBV6-6 and TRBJ1-2, with 12 bases aligning to TRBD1. Germline CDR1 reads MNHNY; CDR2 reads SVGAGI (reference sequence). The V gene end was trimmed by 2 bases and the J gene end by 5 bases; junction bases not matched to a gene: 3. There are 15 residues in the CDR3. The CDR3 nucleotides read TGTGCCAGCAGTTACGCGGGACAGGGGGCGTATGGCTACACCTTC. This encodes CASSYAGQGAYGYTF.

The table lists this clonotype with many counts. The chain uses TRBV12-1 and TRBJ2-7; the D call TRBD1 from the table was never checked on the DNA. TRBV12-1 is reported as a pseudogene. The CDR3 is 16 amino acids. The CDR3 nucleotides read TGTGCCAGCAGCTTTGTGGACACTAGGTTCGCCTACGAGCAGTACTTC. Protein: CASSFVDTRFAYEQYF.

This CDR3 is CATSRGTDRATYEQYF. The CDR3 nucleotides read TGTGCCACCAGCAGAGGCACCGACAGGGCTACCTACGAGCAGTACTTC. The chain recombines TRBV15 with TRBJ2-7; 7 bases are shared with TRBD1. The V segment lost 1 base and the J segment 2 bases; nucleotides outside the gene matches: 8. Germline assignment: CDR1 LNHNV and CDR2 YYDKDF (reference sequence). The CDR3 sequence is 16 residues long.

The J gene is TRBJ1-2, the V gene TRBV7-2; D call uncertain. Between the trimmed V and J ends, which lost 5 bases and 4 bases, there was a span of 14 bases. This CDR3 region has 14 residues. Germline values: CDR1 SGHTA, CDR2 FQGNSA. CDR3 loop: CASSGTSGTYGYTF. Written as DNA, the CDR3 is TGTGCCAGCAGCGGCACTAGCGGAACCTATGGCTACACCTTC.